The present T cell receptor (beta chain) was sequenced within a study of T cells in Graves' hyperthyroidism and ophthalmopathy. Template material for amplifying TCR beta CDR3 regions consisted of RNA transcripts. First-round RT-PCR targeting the TCR CDR3 was performed with the HTBI primer set. TCRdb reprocessed the multiplex PCR reads via MiXCR and lists one record per CDR3 protein. The sample lists 350,000 to 450,000 distinct CDR3 sequences, roughly 15% seen once, with almost 35% in the top ten. Germline CDR1 is SGHRS and CDR2 is YFSETQ. The CDR3 is 15 residues long. V lost 1 base, J lost 5 bases, and 14 bases lay in between.

This sequence was found in a woman aged 25 to 39 with Graves' hyperthyroidism that later progressed to Graves' ophthalmopathy. Material for sequencing was blood. This sequence joins TRBV5-1 and TRBJ2-3, with D perhaps matching TRBD1 (5 bases). As DNA, the CDR3 is TGCGCCAGCAGCTTGACCGGCAGGGTAGTAGATACGCAGTATTTT. This encodes CASSLTGRVVDTQYF.